One sample yielded the 3 T cell receptor beta chains listed below, sequenced in a study of cytomegalovirus exposure and HLA in healthy donors. PCR amplification relied on 60 Vbeta primers (plus 13 Jbeta primers). Sequencing was performed with immunoSEQ multiplex PCR; in TCRdb, only in-frame clones are kept and a portion is missing. The sample includes 100,000 to 150,000 clones, around 78% of them seen just once. Sequenced input: PBMCs. These TCRs come from a woman between 50 and 59 years old in good health and CMV-seronegative.

The chain employs TRBV5-6 and TRBJ2-3; 14 nucleotides match TRBD2. V trimming: 2 bases; J trimming: 8 bases; junction bases outside the gene matches: 10. The CDR3 has 17 amino acids. Germline V CDR1 and CDR2: SGHDT, YYEEEE. CDR3 sequence reads: CASSLRLAGGPEATQYF. In nucleotides, the CDR3 is TGTGCCAGCAGCTTACGACTAGCGGGAGGGCCAGAGGCTACGCAGTATTTT. Based on the CDR3 plus reference TRBV5-6 and TRBJ2-3, the full variable domain is DAGVTQSPTHLIKTRGQQVTLRCSPKSGHDTVSWYQQALGQGPQFIFQYYEEEERQRGNFPDRFSGHQFPNYSSELNVNALLLGDSALYLCASSLRLAGGPEATQYFGPGTRLTVL.

This sequence joins TRBV27 and TRBJ2-7, with TRBD2 matching over 8 bases. Germline CDR1 and CDR2: MNHEY and SMNVEV (reference sequence). After removal of 6 bases from V and 6 bases from J, the junction contained 13 bases not matched to a gene. There are 15 residues in the CDR3. The CDR3 here is CASRALREVPSEQYV. The CDR3 region has the DNA TGTGCCAGCAGGGCCCTGCGGGAGGTCCCGAGCGAGCAGTACGTC.

In its sample, this clone was seen a few times. The V call is TRBV30, the J call TRBJ2-1; 14 bases are shared with TRBD2. In germline, CDR1 is GTSNPN, CDR2 SVGIG (reference sequence). There are 14 residues in the CDR3. Trimming took 5 bases from V and 9 from J; bases not matched to a gene: 6. CDR3: CAWGGLAGESEQFF. The CDR3 DNA reads TGTGCCTGGGGGGGACTAGCGGGAGAAAGTGAGCAGTTCTTC.